This TCR beta chain stems from a study of T cells in Graves' hyperthyroidism and ophthalmopathy (dated by TCRdb to the late 2010s). Context from the whole study: To identify distinguishing TCR V-J signatures, a discovery cohort of 100 patients was used, comprising 43 with Graves' ophthalmopathy and some 60 with stable Graves' hyperthyroidism. Whether ophthalmopathy could be predicted prospectively was tested in an independent validation cohort made up of approximately 19 hyperthyroidism patients plus 17 patients who later progressed to ophthalmopathy. The 85 to 100 discovery patients were divided at random into training and test sets in a 7:3 ratio. In about 6 Graves' hyperthyroidism patients, the study also compared T-cell repertoires from thyroid tissue with T-cell repertoires from blood. Following sampling, methimazole starting at 30 mg daily was given to hyperthyroidism patients, and high-dose intravenous methylprednisolone was given to ophthalmopathy patients. According to the paper, TCR Vbeta CDR3 sequencing was carried out on 135 peripheral blood samples, which came from under 50 ophthalmopathy, about 75 hyperthyroidism and roughly 17 progressor patients.

What the authors observed across the whole study: In validation, the model predicted progression to ophthalmopathy a median of roughly 6.2 months before onset, with over 60% sensitivity and roughly 72% specificity. A model built on a 13 V-J signature distinguished ophthalmopathy from stable hyperthyroidism, reaching 85% to 90% sensitivity and around 81% specificity in cross-validation and 80%/75% in testing. No statistical method was used to set the sample size in advance, and investigators knew the group allocation. Most expanded thyroid clonotypes (frequency above 0.001) were also detected in blood, a finding suggesting that blood repertoires may reflect thyroid immune responses.

Stable Graves' hyperthyroidism was defined as no progression to ophthalmopathy during 18 months of follow-up. Hyperthyroidism patients were aged 18 to 65 years and newly diagnosed, with disease duration of less than 2 months. Exclusion was applied to patients with uncontrolled infections, other autoimmune diseases, pregnancy or lactation. Clinical symptoms, serum thyroxine and TRAb, thyroid ultrasound, and orbital computed tomography formed the basis for the diagnoses. Total RNA was extracted with Trizol reagent, and quality was checked on an Agilent 2100 Bioanalyzer. TCR beta CDR3 regions were amplified from RNA transcripts. The first round of RT-PCR for the TCR CDR3 was performed with the HTBI primer set and the Qiagen OneStep RT-PCR kit. The libraries were constructed in a second round of multiplex PCR and then size-selected and purified. Paired-end sequencing of the libraries was performed with 100 bp reads on an Illumina HiSeq2000. Regarding the original processing steps: SOAPnuke was used to process the raw data, throwing out any read that contained adapters or uncalled bases, had a mean Phred below 15, or lacked an exact constant-primer or identifier match. COPE v1.2.5 was used to merge high-quality paired reads, and clonotypes were defined as unique nucleotide sequences. MiTCR v1.1 was used to align the clonotypes against IMGT TRBV, TRBD and TRBJ reference segments. The analysis included only V-J combinations with a frequency above 0.0001, which together covered approximately 99% of the repertoires. A TCS score was defined as the ratio between F50 (clonal expansion) and ExV (chaos), using BLOSUM62-based TCRdist between CDR3 peptides within each V-J. Welch's t-statistics and random forest reduced 500 to 550 V-J features to roughly 13, which were used in a naive Bayes classifier (R e1071). The Morisita-Horn index was used to measure how similar the thyroid and blood repertoires were. Using fastp at Q25 and MiXCR, TCRdb reprocessed the public reads and kept productive beta chains. Rows matching on CDR3 protein sequence are summarized as one entry with the most common DNA and genes. TCRdb's processing, not the authors', yielded these V and J calls. In all, the sample holds around 580,000 distinct CDR3 sequences, and about half of those were seen once. The biggest ten clones account for about 8% of the sample.

A remark on this clonotype: What antigen it recognizes has not been identified. A junction end diverges from the germline sequence, so it may reflect a read error.

The CDR3 has 15 amino acids, counting the end cysteine and phenylalanine. The CDR3 DNA has 45 bases and is translated from base 1. From a lookup of the germline V gene, CDR1 and CDR2 are ENHRY and SYGVKD. Recombination linked TRBV10-3 to TRBJ2-3; TRBD1 is a weak D gene call, 6 bases matching. The source of this sequence is a woman aged 18-30 years with Graves' hyperthyroidism. The source material was peripheral blood or thyroid tissue (not recorded which). The CDR3 reads CASSELDSYTDTQYF. The bases are TGTGCCAGCAGTGAATTGGACAGCTACACAGATACGCAGTATTTT.